Here is one T cell receptor beta chain with its context. Germline lookup yields CDR1 SEHNR and CDR2 FQNEAQ (reference sequence). This CDR3 spans 16 amino acids. V was clipped by 4 bases and J by 2 bases, with 17 bases between them. The sample belongs to a study of blood T cell repertoires in COVID-19. Study background: Material from acute and convalescent COVID-19 was sourced from the United States, Italy and Spain.

As processed by the authors: Amplification of reference gene primers provided the estimated nucleated cell counts. This table comes from immunoSEQ multiplex PCR, and its TCRdb copy is limited to in-frame clones, with some not included. D and trimming were read from the DNA, whereas the V and J calls and clone size are those reported in that table. The table shows 200,000 to 300,000 clones, with around 89% occurring only once. The TCR comes from a woman aged 40 to 49 with acute or convalescent COVID-19. Sequences were obtained from peripheral blood. The V gene is TRBV7-9, the J gene TRBJ2-5; D might be TRBD1 (5 bases). CDR3 protein: CASSSTEVGPQETQYF. Written as DNA, the CDR3 is TGTGCCAGCAGCTCGACTGAGGTGGGGCCTCAAGAGACCCAGTACTTC.